What follows are 10 T cell receptor beta chains derived from one specimen sequenced in a study of cytomegalovirus exposure and HLA in healthy donors. It was with 60 Vbeta and 13 Jbeta primers that the PCR ran. TCRdb keeps only in-frame clones here, not all; method: immunoSEQ multiplex PCR. This table holds under 170,000 clones, around 75% found once. Specimen: PBMCs. Source of these receptors: a human donor in good health.

This clone was detected only a few times. This chain joins TRBV5-4 and TRBJ2-7; no clear D gene. This CDR3 is built from 13 residues. Germline V CDR1 and CDR2: SGHNT, YYREEE (reference sequence). V lost 1 base, J lost 4 bases, and 9 bases lay in between. CDR3 in DNA: TGTGCCAGCAGCTTGACTCCCTCTTACGAGCAGTACTTC. Translated: CASSLTPSYEQYF.

The chain has TRBV7-9 and TRBJ2-2; D perhaps matches TRBD2 (6 bases). In germline, CDR1 is SEHNR, CDR2 FQNEAQ (reference sequence). This CDR3 is built from 14 residues. V was cut by 5 bases and J by 6 bases, with 13 bases left in between. Here the CDR3 DNA reads TGTGCCAGCAGCACCGGACGGAGGGCCGGGGAGCTGTTTTTT. As protein: CASSTGRRAGELFF. The full variable domain, rest sourced from reference TRBV7-9 and TRBJ2-2, is DTGVSQNPRHKITKRGQNVTFRCDPISEHNRLYWYRQTLGQGPEFLTYFQNEAQLEKSRLLSDRFSAERPKGSFSTLEIQRTEQGDSAMYLCASSTGRRAGELFFGEGSRLTVL.

The chain has TRBV6-5 and TRBJ2-1; weak D call: TRBD2 (5 bases). The CDR3 is 14 residues long. Trimming stripped 2 bases from V and 5 bases from J, with 10 bases between. CDR1 is MNHEY and CDR2 is SVGAGI in the germline V gene. This chain's CDR3 is CASSYRGSNNEQFF. CDR3 sequence (DNA): TGTGCCAGCAGTTACCGAGGGTCAAACAATGAGCAGTTCTTC.

This chain uses TRBV2 with TRBJ1-3; D unclear. Trimming shortened V by 6 bases and J by 1 base, and 10 bases separated the two germline ends. The CDR3 runs 14 residues. From germline, CDR1 is SNHLY and CDR2 FYNNEI. Written as DNA, the CDR3 is TGTGCCAGCAGGGACCGGAGGTCTGGAAACACCATATATTTT. Protein product: CASRDRRSGNTIYF. Full variable domain (rest looked up from reference TRBV2 and TRBJ1-3): EPEVTQTPSHQVTQMGQEVILRCVPISNHLYFYWYRQILGQKVEFLVSFYNNEISEKSEIFDDQFSVERPDGSNFTLKIRSTKLEDSAMYFCASRDRRSGNTIYFGEGSWLTVV.

Concerning this clone itself: At one end the junction does not follow the germline gene, possibly because of a read error. This chain connects TRBV7-9 to TRBJ2-1; tentatively, D is TRBD1 (6 bases). The germline V gene encodes CDR1 SEHNR and CDR2 FQNEAQ (reference sequence). The CDR3 is made up of 15 amino acids. CDR3 region: CPSSHSGRRDTEQFF. In nucleotides, the CDR3 is TGTCCCAGCAGCCACTCTGGAAGACGGGACACCGAGCAGTTCTTC.

The rearrangement joins TRBV5-1 to TRBJ2-1; 12 bases fit TRBD2. Germline V gene sequence: CDR1 SGHRS, CDR2 YFSETQ. This CDR3 region has 20 residues. The V segment lost 0 bases and the J segment 5 bases; nucleotides outside the gene matches: 15. CDR3 in DNA: TGCGCCAGCAGCTTGGCCAGGGAGTGGAGACTAGCGGGAGTCAACAATGAGCAGTTCTTC. Protein product: CASSLAREWRLAGVNNEQFF. Combining the CDR3 with reference TRBV5-1 and TRBJ2-1 gives the whole variable domain KAGVTQTPRYLIKTRGQQVTLSCSPISGHRSVSWYQQTPGQGLQFLFEYFSETQRNKGNFPGRFSGRQFSNSRSEMNVSTLELGDSALYLCASSLAREWRLAGVNNEQFFGPGTRLTVL.

This chain joins TRBV15 and TRBJ2-2; TRBD2 aligns across 8 bases. Losses at the gene ends were 0 bases for V and 4 bases for J; bases not matched to a gene: 7. Germline V gene lookup returns CDR1 LNHNV and CDR2 YYDKDF (reference sequence). The length of the CDR3 is 17 residues. For the CDR3, the DNA is TGTGCCACCAGCAGAGATCCAGCGGGAGTTCGCACCGGGGAGCTGTTTTTT. As protein: CATSRDPAGVRTGELFF.

The table lists this clone with a count of one. V is TRBV6-6 and J is TRBJ2-7; tentative D call: TRBD2 (7 bases). Per the germline V gene, CDR1 is MNHNY and CDR2 is SVGAGI (reference sequence). V lost 3 bases and J 3 bases, leaving 18 bases between the germline ends. This CDR3 comprises 16 residues. The CDR3, as DNA: TGTGCCAGCAGTTATGCGGGGGCACTGGGTTTCTACGAGCAGTACTTC. Translating it yields CASSYAGALGFYEQYF.

The chain employs TRBV7-9 and TRBJ1-2, with 10 bases that match TRBD1. From germline, CDR1 is SEHNR and CDR2 FQNEAQ (reference sequence). The CDR3 consists of 15 residues. After removal of 5 bases from V and 4 bases from J, the junction contained 7 bases not matched to a gene. The CDR3 reads CASSADRGRVYGYTF. The CDR3 DNA reads as TGTGCCAGCAGCGCCGACAGGGGGCGAGTCTATGGCTACACCTTC.

This clone showed up just a few times. The rearrangement links TRBV5-8 to TRBJ2-1; unclear D gene. The CDR3 covers 16 residues. V gave up 0 bases and J gave up 0 bases, with 10 bases separating them. From germline, CDR1 is SGHTS and CDR2 YDEGEE. The CDR3 region has the DNA TGTGCCAGCAGCTTGGAAGAGACGGGCTCCTACAATGAGCAGTTCTTC. This sequence encodes CASSLEETGSYNEQFF.